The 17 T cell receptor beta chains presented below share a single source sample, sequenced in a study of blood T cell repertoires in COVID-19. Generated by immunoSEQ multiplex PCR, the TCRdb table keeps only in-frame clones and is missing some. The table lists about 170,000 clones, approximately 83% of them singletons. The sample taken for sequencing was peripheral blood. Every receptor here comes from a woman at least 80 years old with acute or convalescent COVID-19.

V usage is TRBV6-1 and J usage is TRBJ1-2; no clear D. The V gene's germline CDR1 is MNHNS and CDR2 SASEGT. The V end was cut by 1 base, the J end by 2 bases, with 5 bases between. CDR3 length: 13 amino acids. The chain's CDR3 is CASSEGRNYGYTF. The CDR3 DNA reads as TGTGCCAGCAGTGAAGGCCGGAACTATGGCTACACCTTC.

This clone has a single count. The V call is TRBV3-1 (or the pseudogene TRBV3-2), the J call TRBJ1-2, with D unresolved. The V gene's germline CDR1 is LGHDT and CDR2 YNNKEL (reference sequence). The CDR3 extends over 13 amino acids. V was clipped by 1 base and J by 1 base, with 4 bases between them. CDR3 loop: CASSQAVNYGYTF. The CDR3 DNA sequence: TGTGCCAGCAGCCAAGCAGTTAACTATGGCTACACCTTC.

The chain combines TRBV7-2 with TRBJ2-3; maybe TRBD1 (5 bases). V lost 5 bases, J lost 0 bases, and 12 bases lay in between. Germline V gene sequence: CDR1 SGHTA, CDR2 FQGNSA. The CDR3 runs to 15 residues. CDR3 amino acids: CASSPWTKSTDTQYF. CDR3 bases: TGTGCCAGCAGCCCGTGGACAAAAAGCACAGATACGCAGTATTTT.

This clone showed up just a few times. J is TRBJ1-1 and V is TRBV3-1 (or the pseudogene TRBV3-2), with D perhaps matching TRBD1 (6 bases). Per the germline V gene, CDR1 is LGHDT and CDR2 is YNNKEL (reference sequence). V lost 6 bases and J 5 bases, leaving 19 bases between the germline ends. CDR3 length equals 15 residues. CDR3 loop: CASRNGGYGDTEAFF. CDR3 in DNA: TGTGCCAGCAGGAATGGGGGCTACGGGGATACTGAAGCTTTCTTT.

CDR3 amino acids: CASTGYGYTF. CDR3 in DNA: TGTGCCAGCACAGGCTATGGCTACACCTTC. The V call is TRBV28, the J call TRBJ1-2; D not certain. This CDR3 is 10 amino acids long. CDR1 is MDHEN and CDR2 is SYDVKM in the germline V gene. V was trimmed by 7 bases and J by 4 bases, leaving 4 bases between them.

The DNA for the CDR3 is TGCAGTGTTACAGGGCCCTTGGCCCTCCACTTT. It encodes CSVTGPLALHF. The gene calls are TRBV20-1 and TRBJ1-6; D is perhaps TRBD1 (6 bases). Trimming left V 7 bases short and J 14 bases short, with 15 bases between. CDR1 is DFQATT and CDR2 is SNEGSKA in the germline V gene (reference sequence). This CDR3 is built from 11 residues.

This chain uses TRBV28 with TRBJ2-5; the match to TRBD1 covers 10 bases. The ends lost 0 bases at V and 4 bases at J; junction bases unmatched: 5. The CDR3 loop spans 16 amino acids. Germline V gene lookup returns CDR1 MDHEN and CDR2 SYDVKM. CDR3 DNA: TGTGCCAGCAGTTTATGGGTCAGGACAGGGGGAGAGACCCAGTACTTC. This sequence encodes CASSLWVRTGGETQYF.

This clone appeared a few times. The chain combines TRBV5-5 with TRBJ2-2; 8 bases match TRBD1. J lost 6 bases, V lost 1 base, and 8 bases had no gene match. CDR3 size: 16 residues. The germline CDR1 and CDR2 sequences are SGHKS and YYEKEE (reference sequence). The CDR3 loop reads CASSLIGTGDSGELFF. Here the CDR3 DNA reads TGTGCCAGCAGCTTGATAGGGACAGGTGATTCCGGGGAGCTGTTTTTT.

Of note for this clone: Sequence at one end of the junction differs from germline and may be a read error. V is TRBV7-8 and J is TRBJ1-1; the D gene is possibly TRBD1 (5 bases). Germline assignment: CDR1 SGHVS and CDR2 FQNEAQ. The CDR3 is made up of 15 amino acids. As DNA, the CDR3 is TGTGCCAGCAGCAATGGCGTCAGGGTGAATACTGAAGCTTTCTTT. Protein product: CASSNGVRVNTEAFF.

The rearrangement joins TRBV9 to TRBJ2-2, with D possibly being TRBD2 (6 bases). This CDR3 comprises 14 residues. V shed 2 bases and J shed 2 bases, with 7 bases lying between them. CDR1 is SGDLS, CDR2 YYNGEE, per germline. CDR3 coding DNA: TGTGCCAGCAGCGTGGAGGGAAACACCGGGGAGCTGTTTTTT. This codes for CASSVEGNTGELFF.

CDR3 in amino acids: CATSRDRIAGVNEQFF. The CDR3, as DNA: TGTGCCACCAGCAGAGATCGGATAGCGGGAGTTAATGAGCAGTTCTTC. The chain combines TRBV15 with TRBJ2-1, with 9 bases lining up with TRBD2. CDR3 size: 16 residues. Germline lookup yields CDR1 LNHNV and CDR2 YYDKDF (reference sequence). J gave up 7 bases and V 0 bases, and 7 bases lay outside the gene matches.

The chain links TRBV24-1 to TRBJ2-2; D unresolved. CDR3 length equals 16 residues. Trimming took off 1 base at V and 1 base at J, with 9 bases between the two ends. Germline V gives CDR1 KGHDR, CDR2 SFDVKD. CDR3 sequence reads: CATSDFTPGNTGELFF. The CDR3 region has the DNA TGTGCCACCAGTGATTTCACCCCAGGGAACACCGGGGAGCTGTTTTTT.

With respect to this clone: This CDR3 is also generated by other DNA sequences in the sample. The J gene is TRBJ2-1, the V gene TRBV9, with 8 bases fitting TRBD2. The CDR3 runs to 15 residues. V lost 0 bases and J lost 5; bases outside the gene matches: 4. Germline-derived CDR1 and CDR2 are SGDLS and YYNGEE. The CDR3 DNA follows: TGTGCCAGCAGCGTAGGCACTAGCGGCAACAATGAGCAGTTCTTC. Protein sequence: CASSVGTSGNNEQFF.

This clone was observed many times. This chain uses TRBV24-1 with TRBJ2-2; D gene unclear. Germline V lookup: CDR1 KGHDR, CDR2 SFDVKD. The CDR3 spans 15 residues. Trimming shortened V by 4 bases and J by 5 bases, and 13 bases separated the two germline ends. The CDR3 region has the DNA TGTGCCACCAGTGACCGTGGCACAGATACCGGGGAGCTGTTTTTT. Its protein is CATSDRGTDTGELFF.

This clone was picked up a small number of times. The CDR3 DNA sequence: TGTGCCAGCAGGGACACGGACAGGGCTTATAATTCACCCCTCCACTTT. This codes for CASRDTDRAYNSPLHF. The chain joins TRBV6-4 to TRBJ1-6; 8 bases match TRBD1. J lost 4 bases, V lost 6 bases, and 8 bases had no gene match. CDR1 is MRHNA, CDR2 SNTAGT, per germline. This CDR3 contains 16 residues.

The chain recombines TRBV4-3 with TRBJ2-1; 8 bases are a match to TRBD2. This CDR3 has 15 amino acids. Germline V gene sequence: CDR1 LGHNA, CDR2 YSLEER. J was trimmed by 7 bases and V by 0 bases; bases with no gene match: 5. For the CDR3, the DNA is TGCGCCAGCAGCCAAGACGCGGGAGGTTGGAATGAGCAGTTCTTC. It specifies CASSQDAGGWNEQFF.

The CDR3 sequence: CASSLAGLAGITDTQYF. CDR3 DNA sequence: TGTGCCAGCAGCTTAGCGGGTCTAGCGGGGATCACAGATACGCAGTATTTT. The rearrangement uses TRBV7-2 and TRBJ2-3, with 9 bases matching TRBD2. Germline loops: CDR1 SGHTA, CDR2 FQGNSA. V shed 0 bases, J shed 2 bases, and the junction held 6 bases outside the gene matches. CDR3 length: 17 residues.